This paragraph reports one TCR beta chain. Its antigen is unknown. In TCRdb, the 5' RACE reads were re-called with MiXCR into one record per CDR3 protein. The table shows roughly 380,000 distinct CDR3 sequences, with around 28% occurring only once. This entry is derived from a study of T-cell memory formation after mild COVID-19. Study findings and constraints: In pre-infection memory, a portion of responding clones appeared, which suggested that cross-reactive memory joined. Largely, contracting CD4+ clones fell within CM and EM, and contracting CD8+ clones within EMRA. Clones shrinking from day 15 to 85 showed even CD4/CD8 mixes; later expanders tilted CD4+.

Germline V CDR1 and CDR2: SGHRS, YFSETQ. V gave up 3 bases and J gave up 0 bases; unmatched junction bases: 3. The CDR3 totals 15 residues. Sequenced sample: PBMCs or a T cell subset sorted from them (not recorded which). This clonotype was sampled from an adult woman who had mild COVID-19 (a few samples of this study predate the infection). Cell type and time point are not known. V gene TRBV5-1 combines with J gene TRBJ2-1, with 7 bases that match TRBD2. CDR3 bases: TGCGCCAGCAGCTCCGGCGGGGGCTCCTACAATGAGCAGTTCTTC. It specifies CASSSGGGSYNEQFF. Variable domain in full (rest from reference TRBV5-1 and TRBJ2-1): KAGVTQTPRYLIKTRGQQVTLSCSPISGHRSVSWYQQTPGQGLQFLFEYFSETQRNKGNFPGRFSGRQFSNSRSEMNVSTLELGDSALYLCASSSGGGSYNEQFFGPGTRLTVL.